This is a list of T cell receptor beta chains from one sample in a study of cytomegalovirus exposure and HLA in healthy donors. Clones were read by immunoSEQ multiplex PCR, and TCRdb kept only the in-frame ones, dropping some. The table records 95,000 to 150,000 clones, around 82% of them present only once. The sample was PBMCs. The receptor source for this set is a female donor in good health and CMV-seronegative. CDR3s include the opening cysteine and the closing phenylalanine or tryptophan. A D gene is named only where the DNA matches it firmly. Size values are once, few and many counts, or a class for expanded clones, and some rows have none.

TRBD2 . TRBJ2-7 TRBV27 CASSFGGRVIYEQYF TGTGCCAGCAGTTTCGGCGGGAGGGTAATCTACGAGCAGTACTTC
. . TRBJ2-1 TRBV30 CAWSVQYNEQFF TGTGCCTGGAGTGTGCAGTACAATGAGCAGTTCTTC
TRBD1 . TRBJ2-1 TRBV27 CASNKYRGSYNEQFF TGTGCCAGCAACAAATACAGGGGCTCCTACAATGAGCAGTTCTTC
. . TRBJ2-1 TRBV6-1 CASNLQQYNEQFF TGTGCCAGCAACTTGCAACAGTACAATGAGCAGTTCTTC
TRBD2 . TRBJ2-4 TRBV18 CASSPAFLQILADKNSQYF TGTGCCAGCTCACCGGCCTTCCTTCAAATTCTAGCGGACAAAAACAGTCAGTACTTC
. once TRBJ2-6 TRBV7-6 CASSFLARHSGANGLTF TGTGCCAGCAGCTTTCTAGCGAGGCACTCTGGGGCCAACGGCCTGACTTTC
TRBD1 . TRBJ2-5 TRBV5-8 CASSLVGQTVAETQYF TGTGCCAGCAGCTTGGTGGGACAGACGGTCGCAGAGACCCAGTACTTC
TRBD2 . TRBJ2-5 TRBV7-2 CASSLTSGRWETQYF TGTGCCAGCAGCTTGACTAGCGGGAGATGGGAGACCCAGTACTTC
. . TRBJ2-6 TRBV7-9 CASSLGGQGANVLTF TGTGCCAGCAGCTTAGGGGGGCAAGGGGCCAACGTCCTGACTTTC
. . TRBJ2-1 TRBV7-9 CASSLGRQANEQFF TGTGCCAGCAGCTTAGGCCGGCAGGCCAATGAGCAGTTCTTC
TRBD1 . TRBJ1-5 TRBV30 CAWSQDRASQPQHF TGTGCCTGGAGTCAGGACAGGGCTTCGCAGCCCCAGCATTTT
TRBD2 few TRBJ2-1 TRBV5-6 CASSWDYRSYNEQFF TGTGCCAGCAGCTGGGACTACCGCTCCTACAATGAGCAGTTCTTC
TRBD1 . TRBJ1-4 TRBV5-4 CASSVDRGSEKLFF TGTGCCAGCAGCGTGGACAGGGGAAGTGAAAAACTGTTTTTT
TRBD1 once TRBJ1-1 TRBV5-6 CASSLGQGAGTEAFF TGTGCCAGCAGCTTGGGACAGGGGGCCGGCACTGAAGCTTTCTTT
TRBD2 . TRBJ2-7 TRBV27 CASSTLAAAAHEQYF TGTGCCAGCAGTACACTAGCGGCGGCAGCTCACGAGCAGTACTTC
TRBD1 . TRBJ2-7 TRBV6-5 CASRLDRGNYEQYF TGTGCCAGCAGGCTGGACAGGGGGAACTACGAGCAGTACTTC
TRBD1 . TRBJ1-1 TRBV5-5 CASSVSGGGTEAFF TGTGCCAGCAGCGTATCAGGGGGCGGCACTGAAGCTTTCTTT
TRBD2 . TRBJ2-7 TRBV5-1 CASSLLGSGGEQYF TGCGCCAGCAGCTTGTTGGGTAGCGGGGGTGAGCAGTACTTC
TRBD2 . TRBJ2-7 TRBV5-4 CASSHRLAGFSSYEQYF TGTGCCAGCAGCCACCGACTAGCGGGGTTTTCGTCCTACGAGCAGTACTTC
TRBD1 . TRBJ2-7 TRBV6-5 CASSRQGRMDEQYF TGTGCCAGCAGTCGACAGGGTAGAATGGACGAGCAGTACTTC
TRBD1 . TRBJ1-2 TRBV19 CASSDPQGGDYGYTF TGTGCCAGTAGTGATCCACAGGGGGGCGACTATGGCTACACCTTC
TRBD1 . TRBJ1-1 TRBV28 CASTATGLDTEAFF TGTGCCAGCACGGCGACAGGGTTGGACACTGAAGCTTTCTTT
. . TRBJ2-2 TRBV15 CATIMGAPNTGELFF TGTGCCACCATCATGGGGGCACCTAACACCGGGGAGCTGTTTTTT
TRBD1 few TRBJ2-1 TRBV2 CASNRQGAEQFF TGTGCCAGCAACCGACAGGGGGCTGAGCAGTTCTTC
TRBD2 . TRBJ2-7 TRBV28 CASSWAGGSYEQYF TGTGCCAGCAGTTGGGCGGGGGGGTCCTACGAGCAGTACTTC
TRBD1 . TRBJ2-6 TRBV27 CASSPRQGLVSGANGLTF TGTGCCAGCAGTCCCCGACAGGGGCTCGTTTCTGGGGCCAACGGCCTGACTTTC
. . TRBJ2-1 TRBV19 CASSVGWGVNEQFF TGTGCCAGTAGTGTAGGATGGGGGGTCAATGAGCAGTTCTTC
TRBD1 . TRBJ2-1 TRBV9 CASSGTDRGHNEQFF TGTGCCAGCAGCGGGACAGACAGGGGACACAATGAGCAGTTCTTC
. . TRBJ2-1 TRBV18 CASSPGQGGRFF TGTGCCAGCTCACCCGGACAGGGAGGGAGGTTCTTC
. few TRBJ2-5 TRBV14 CASSRGRSETQYF TGTGCCAGCAGCCGGGGCCGGAGTGAGACCCAGTACTTC
. . TRBJ2-5 TRBV18 CASSPGAAQETQYF TGTGCCAGCTCACCAGGGGCTGCTCAAGAGACCCAGTACTTC
. . TRBJ2-7 TRBV5-5 CASSQGGTYEQYF TGTGCCAGCAGCCAGGGCGGTACCTACGAGCAGTACTTC
TRBD1 . TRBJ2-5 TRBV4-1 CASSPYSDRAETQYF TGCGCCAGCAGCCCATACTCCGACAGGGCAGAGACCCAGTACTTC
. . TRBJ1-3 TRBV27 CASAPGEGRGNTIYF TGTGCCAGCGCCCCGGGGGAGGGTAGAGGAAACACCATATATTTT
. . TRBJ2-3 TRBV19 CASSMRQGGTQYF TGTGCCAGTAGTATGAGGCAGGGAGGTACGCAGTATTTT
. . TRBJ2-4 TRBV27 CASSSYGGLAKNIQYF TGTGCCAGCAGCTCTTACGGGGGACTAGCCAAAAACATTCAGTACTTC
. . TRBJ2-6 TRBV9 CASSCEDSPTLILSSGANVLTF TGTGCCAGCAGCTGCGAGGATAGCCCAACACTTATCTTAAGCTCTGGGGCCAACGTCCTGACTTTC
. . TRBJ2-3 TRBV6-5 CASSPSTDTQYF TGTGCCAGCAGTCCGAGCACAGATACGCAGTATTTT
TRBD1 . TRBJ2-7 TRBV6-1 CASSVVPWRDRGRYEQYF TGTGCCAGCAGTGTTGTTCCTTGGAGGGACAGGGGGCGCTACGAGCAGTACTTC
. once TRBJ1-2 TRBV5-1 CASSFLDGIYGYTF TGCGCCAGCAGCTTTCTGGACGGGATCTATGGCTACACCTTC
TRBD2 . TRBJ2-7 TRBV7-9 CASSFGGSWYEQYF TGTGCCAGCAGCTTCGGCGGGAGCTGGTACGAGCAGTACTTC
TRBD2 . TRBJ2-3 TRBV11-2 CASSYTSGSVYTQYF TGTGCCAGCAGCTATACTAGCGGGAGTGTATATACGCAGTATTTT
. once TRBJ1-5 TRBV6-6 CASSKDSAKSPQHF TGTGCCAGCAGCAAAGACAGTGCTAAATCGCCCCAGCATTTT
TRBD1 few TRBJ1-5 TRBV28 CASSGPDRGPLIQPQHF TGTGCCAGCAGTGGGCCGGACAGGGGACCTCTGATTCAGCCCCAGCATTTT
. few TRBJ1-4 TRBV6-5 CASSYSRQAYEKLFF TGTGCCAGCAGTTACTCCCGACAGGCTTATGAAAAACTGTTTTTT
. . TRBJ1-1 TRBV7-9 CASSFQGMNTEAFF TGTGCCAGCAGCTTTCAGGGAATGAACACTGAAGCTTTCTTT
TRBD1 . TRBJ1-6 TRBV6-5 CASSYSNRGWSPLHF TGTGCCAGCAGTTACTCGAACAGGGGGTGGTCACCCCTCCACTTT
. . TRBJ2-1 TRBV27 CATITRGGGYNEQFF TGTGCCACCATCACGCGGGGTGGGGGGTACAATGAGCAGTTCTTC
. . TRBJ2-7 TRBV28 CASSFLTGTYEQYF TGTGCCAGCAGTTTCCTGACAGGAACCTACGAGCAGTACTTC
. . TRBJ1-1 TRBV18 CASSPQGMGTEAFF TGTGCCAGCTCACCTCAGGGGATGGGTACTGAAGCTTTCTTT
TRBD2 few TRBJ2-1 TRBV5-1 CASGPSGSPYNEQFF TGCGCCAGCGGACCTAGCGGGAGTCCCTACAATGAGCAGTTCTTC
TRBD2 few TRBJ2-7 TRBV30 CAWSTRSGSAWEQYF TGTGCCTGGAGTACCCGGAGCGGGAGTGCTTGGGAGCAGTACTTC
. . TRBJ1-2 TRBV7-9 CASSLGGHGFGYTF TGTGCCAGCAGCTTGGGGGGGCATGGGTTTGGCTACACCTTC
TRBD1 few TRBJ2-7 TRBV15 CATSRGGQGLPEQYF TGTGCCACCAGCAGAGGAGGACAGGGGCTTCCCGAGCAGTACTTC
. once TRBJ1-2 TRBV2 CASSEYGGRYGYTF TGTGCCAGCAGTGAATACGGGGGACGCTATGGCTACACCTTC
. . TRBJ2-2 TRBV18 CASSSDTGELFF TGTGCCAGCTCATCGGACACCGGGGAGCTGTTTTTT
TRBD1 . TRBJ2-7 TRBV5-1 CASSLGGTGEDGEQYF TGCGCCAGCAGCTTGGGAGGGACAGGGGAGGACGGCGAGCAGTACTTC
. . TRBJ1-2 TRBV5-5 CASSPDTVGYGYTF TGTGCCAGCAGCCCGGACACAGTTGGATATGGCTACACCTTC
. . TRBJ1-3 TRBV5-1 CASSWGLSGNTIYF TGCGCCAGCAGCTGGGGACTATCTGGAAACACCATATATTTT